The 30 T cell receptor beta chains below all came from one sample that was sequenced in a study of cytomegalovirus exposure and HLA in healthy donors. The PCR ran on 60 Vbeta and 13 Jbeta primers. The table came from immunoSEQ multiplex PCR; TCRdb's copy has only in-frame clones and leaves some out. The sample includes over 130,000 clones, about four fifths of them seen just once. The sequenced sample was PBMCs. The receptors here all came from a man between 50 and 59 years old in good health and CMV-seropositive.

This clone has a handful of counts. V is TRBV6-6 and J is TRBJ2-1; D remains unclear. Trimming shortened V by 3 bases and J by 8 bases, and 14 bases separated the two germline ends. The CDR3 spans 14 residues. Looked up from germline, CDR1 is MNHNY and CDR2 is SVGAGI (reference sequence). The CDR3 loop is CASSYVLVTYEQFF. The CDR3 DNA follows: TGTGCCAGCAGTTATGTCCTAGTAACTTATGAGCAGTTCTTC.

The gene calls are TRBV10-2 and TRBJ2-5; D not certain. The J call may be wrong; the DNA end is better matched by TRBJ2-7. CDR3 length equals 12 residues. CDR1 and CDR2 (germline): WSHSY, SAAADI. The CDR3 here is CASSASLYEQYF. The CDR3 DNA is TGCGCCAGCAGTGCCTCCCTGTACGAGCAGTACTTC.

This clone was detected a few times. The genes are TRBV6-1 and TRBJ2-1; 10 bases align to TRBD1. V shed 4 bases, J shed 5 bases, and the junction held 5 bases outside the gene matches. The CDR3 sequence is 15 residues long. The germline gives CDR1 MNHNS, CDR2 SASEGT. The CDR3 here is CASSGRDRGHNEQFF. As DNA, the CDR3 is TGTGCCAGCAGTGGGAGGGACAGGGGACACAATGAGCAGTTCTTC.

The CDR3 protein is CASSGASGELFF. The CDR3 DNA reads as TGTGCCAGCAGTGGAGCTAGCGGTGAGCTGTTTTTT. The V and J genes are TRBV6-4 and TRBJ2-2; 7 nucleotides agree with TRBD2. CDR1 and CDR2 from the germline V gene are MRHNA and SNTAGT. With 4 bases clipped from V and 11 bases from J, the junction kept 4 bases outside the gene matches. CDR3 size: 12 residues.

The chain is built from TRBV2 and TRBJ1-5; no reliable D call. V was cut by 6 bases and J by 5 bases, with 14 bases left in between. There are 14 residues in the CDR3. Germline V gene data show CDR1 as SNHLY and CDR2 as FYNNEI. The CDR3 is CASRGRIQDQPQHF. CDR3 bases: TGTGCCAGCAGGGGCAGGATTCAGGATCAGCCCCAGCATTTT.

The V gene is TRBV5-4, the J gene TRBJ1-2, with 10 bases aligning to TRBD1. Germline V CDR1 and CDR2: SGHNT, YYREEE (reference sequence). CDR3 size: 13 residues. V gave up 4 bases and J gave up 8 bases; unmatched junction bases: 5. The CDR3 nucleotides are TGTGCCAGCAGCGACGGGACAGGGGTCGGCTACACCTTC. This translates into CASSDGTGVGYTF. Complete variable domain (other parts from reference TRBV5-4 and TRBJ1-2): ETGVTQSPTHLIKTRGQQVTLRCSSQSGHNTVSWYQQALGQGPQFIFQYYREEENGRGNFPPRFSGLQFPNYSSELNVNALELDDSALYLCASSDGTGVGYTFGSGTRLTVV.

A word on this clone: The junction and the germline gene differ at one end; a read error may be behind it. The chain recombines TRBV7-9 with TRBJ1-2; perhaps TRBD1 as D (6 bases). Germline assignment: CDR1 SEHNR and CDR2 FQNEAQ (reference sequence). CDR3 length equals 14 residues. For the CDR3, the DNA is TGTTCCAGCAGCTTAAACAGGGAAGACCATGGCTACACCTTC. Translated, it gives CSSSLNREDHGYTF.

This chain links TRBV5-1 with TRBJ2-4, with 9 bases identical to TRBD1. The CDR3 is made up of 19 amino acids. Germline-derived CDR1 and CDR2 are SGHRS and YFSETQ. V shed 0 bases, J shed 1 base, and the junction held 11 bases outside the gene matches. The CDR3 DNA reads TGCGCCAGCAGCTTGGCGAATTTACCGGGACAGGGTGCCAAAAACATTCAGTACTTC. Its protein is CASSLANLPGQGAKNIQYF.

The chain carries TRBV30 and TRBJ1-3; perhaps TRBD1 as D (6 bases). Germline V CDR1 and CDR2: GTSNPN, SVGIG (reference sequence). CDR3 length: 16 residues. The germline V and J ends were trimmed by 2 bases and 2 bases, with 16 bases remaining between them. As DNA, the CDR3 is TGTGCCTGGAGTCTCCACACAGGGTATACTGGAAACACCATATATTTT. Protein: CAWSLHTGYTGNTIYF.

The chain combines TRBV5-5 with TRBJ2-3, with D perhaps TRBD2 (6 bases). Trimming shortened V by 5 bases and J by 3 bases, and 19 bases separated the two germline ends. This CDR3 spans 16 amino acids. Per germline, CDR1 SGHKS and CDR2 YYEKEE (reference sequence). This CDR3 reads CASSWSLTRGTDTQYF. CDR3 bases: TGTGCCAGCAGTTGGTCTCTGACTAGAGGAACAGATACGCAGTATTTT.

Of note for this clone: An end of the junction does not agree with germline; a read error may underlie this. The J gene is TRBJ2-1, the V gene TRBV7-7, with TRBD2 identical over 7 bases. The CDR3 length is 14 residues. Germline CDR1 and CDR2: SSHAT and FNYEAQ (reference sequence). CDR3 DNA: TGTGCTAGCAGCGCTAGCGGCACGTACAATGAGCAGTTCTTC. Encoded protein: CASSASGTYNEQFF.

The chain combines TRBV30 with TRBJ2-2, with 7 bases that match TRBD2. Unmatched junction bases numbered 8, after V lost 4 bases and J lost 6 bases. The germline V gene encodes CDR1 GTSNPN and CDR2 SVGIG (reference sequence). The CDR3 is made up of 14 amino acids. CDR3 in amino acids: CAWIRAGPAGELFF. CDR3 in DNA: TGTGCCTGGATCCGAGCGGGACCAGCCGGGGAGCTGTTTTTT.

This rearrangement joins TRBV9 to TRBJ2-2; no clear D gene. Trimming removed 0 bases from V and 3 bases from J, with 6 bases in between. From germline, CDR1 is SGDLS and CDR2 YYNGEE. This CDR3 contains 14 residues. The CDR3 sequence: CASSVVPDTGELFF. CDR3 nucleotide sequence: TGTGCCAGCAGCGTAGTTCCTGACACCGGGGAGCTGTTTTTT.

V is TRBV6-1 and J is TRBJ2-3; D is unclear. Germline lookup yields CDR1 MNHNS and CDR2 SASEGT. The CDR3 contains 16 residues. V lost 2 bases, J lost 0 bases, and 12 bases lay in between. The DNA for the CDR3 is TGTGCCAGCAGTGAAAGCGTCCATTCTAGCACAGATACGCAGTATTTT. Its translation: CASSESVHSSTDTQYF.

As for this clone: The junction differs from germline at one of its ends, possibly a read error. CDR3 bases: TGTTCCAGCAGCTACGGGGACAGGGGGGACCTCTACGAGCAGTACTTC. It specifies CSSSYGDRGDLYEQYF. This chain connects TRBV7-9 to TRBJ2-7; 11 bases align to TRBD1. The CDR3 length is 16 residues. From germline, CDR1 is SEHNR and CDR2 FQNEAQ (reference sequence).

In its sample, this clone was seen a few times. This sequence joins TRBV7-9 and TRBJ1-1; 8 nucleotides match TRBD1. Germline V gene sequence: CDR1 SEHNR, CDR2 FQNEAQ (reference sequence). The junction had 6 bases not matched to a gene; V was cut back by 0 bases and J by 3 bases. This CDR3 is 16 amino acids long. CDR3 nucleotides: TGTGCCAGCAGCTTAGCCCCGACAGGGGATGACACTGAAGCTTTCTTT. Its protein is CASSLAPTGDDTEAFF.

This clone has ten or more counts. The CDR3 is CATSRGLEAFF. DNA for the CDR3: TGTGCCACATCGAGGGGGCTTGAAGCTTTCTTT. The V gene is TRBV18, the J gene TRBJ1-1, with 7 nucleotides matching TRBD1. CDR3 length equals 11 residues. The V and J ends lost 10 bases and 7 bases, in that order; junction bases with no gene match: 6. The V gene's germline CDR1 is KGHSH and CDR2 LQKENI.

V is TRBV6-5 and J is TRBJ2-5; TRBD2 matches 12 bases. Germline CDR1 and CDR2: MNHEY and SVGAGI. This CDR3 has 15 amino acids. V lost 6 bases, J lost 0 bases, and 2 bases stayed unmatched. This chain's CDR3 is CASSRTSGNQETQYF. Written as DNA, the CDR3 is TGTGCCAGCAGCCGGACTAGCGGGAACCAAGAGACCCAGTACTTC.

The chain uses TRBV6-1 and TRBJ2-7; 7 nucleotides agree with TRBD1. V gave up 4 bases and J gave up 3 bases; unmatched junction bases: 9. Germline CDR1 reads MNHNS; CDR2 reads SASEGT. This CDR3 spans 15 amino acids. The CDR3 nucleotides read TGTGCCAGCAGTGGTAAGGGGGCAATCGACTACGAGCAGTACTTC. Translating it yields CASSGKGAIDYEQYF.

This chain links TRBV7-2 with TRBJ2-5; 7 nucleotides match TRBD1. After removal of 5 bases from V and 2 bases from J, the junction contained 8 bases not matched to a gene. The CDR3 contains 15 residues. From germline, CDR1 is SGHTA and CDR2 FQGNSA. CDR3 protein: CASSRDRVFQETQYF. CDR3 coding DNA: TGTGCCAGCAGCCGCGACAGGGTTTTTCAAGAGACCCAGTACTTC.

Notes on this clone: Sequence at one end of the junction differs from germline and may be a read error. The V gene is TRBV7-9, the J gene TRBJ2-3; D remains ambiguous. The CDR3 has 12 amino acids. Germline V gene lookup returns CDR1 SEHNR and CDR2 FQNEAQ (reference sequence). The CDR3 coding sequence is TGTTCCAGCAGCGACATCCGAGATACGCAGTATTTT. Its protein is CSSSDIRDTQYF.

The V and J genes are TRBV5-5 and TRBJ1-1, with D maybe TRBD1 (6 bases). Germline assignment: CDR1 SGHKS and CDR2 YYEKEE (reference sequence). The CDR3 loop spans 13 amino acids. V dropped 4 bases and J dropped 1 base, with 8 bases sitting between them. CDR3 nucleotide sequence: TGTGCCAGCAGCCTACAGGGGAACACTGAAGCTTTCTTT. This encodes CASSLQGNTEAFF.

In its sample, this clone was seen once. This sequence joins TRBV5-5 and TRBJ2-7; TRBD2 aligns across 9 bases. V lost 4 bases and J lost 0; bases outside the gene matches: 2. The germline V gene encodes CDR1 SGHKS and CDR2 YYEKEE (reference sequence). The CDR3 runs to 14 residues. CDR3 nucleotides: TGTGCCAGCAGCCATAGCGGGAGCTCCTACGAGCAGTACTTC. Translated: CASSHSGSSYEQYF. Using reference TRBV5-5 and TRBJ2-7 for the parts outside the CDR3, the full variable domain is DAGVTQSPTHLIKTRGQQVTLRCSPISGHKSVSWYQQVLGQGPQFIFQYYEKEERGRGNFPDRFSARQFPNYSSELNVNALLLGDSALYLCASSHSGSSYEQYFGPGTRLTVT.

This clone was recorded a few times. This chain links TRBV5-1 with TRBJ2-7; D gene uncertain. This CDR3 contains 12 residues. Germline V CDR1 and CDR2: SGHRS, YFSETQ. Trimming took off 4 bases at V and 2 bases at J, with 7 bases between the two ends. In nucleotides, the CDR3 is TGCGCCAGCAGCCCACAAACCTACGAGCAGTACTTC. It is translated as CASSPQTYEQYF. The entire variable domain, with the rest obtained from reference TRBV5-1 and TRBJ2-7, is as follows: KAGVTQTPRYLIKTRGQQVTLSCSPISGHRSVSWYQQTPGQGLQFLFEYFSETQRNKGNFPGRFSGRQFSNSRSEMNVSTLELGDSALYLCASSPQTYEQYFGPGTRLTVT.

The table lists this clone with a count of one. The V and J genes are TRBV6-1 and TRBJ2-7, with a weak D call TRBD2 (6 bases). Trimming shortened V by 7 bases and J by 3 bases, and 16 bases separated the two germline ends. The CDR3 is made up of 14 amino acids. Germline V gene sequence: CDR1 MNHNS, CDR2 SASEGT. The CDR3 here is CASNTEGFSYEQYF. In nucleotides, the CDR3 is TGTGCCAGCAACACGGAGGGGTTCAGCTACGAGCAGTACTTC.

This clone was observed a handful of times. The rearrangement uses TRBV21-1 and TRBJ1-3. TRBV21-1 is reported as a pseudogene. The CDR3 spans 14 residues. The CDR3 spells CASAGLYSGNTIYF. The CDR3 nucleotides are TGTGCCAGCGCCGGTCTTTACTCTGGAAACACCATATATTTT.

The rearrangement joins TRBV5-1 to TRBJ1-2; the D is unclear. Germline CDR1 and CDR2: SGHRS and YFSETQ. The germline V and J ends were trimmed by 3 bases and 0 bases, with 12 bases remaining between them. The CDR3 has 15 residues. The CDR3 sequence: CASSYGPRTNYGYTF. In DNA form, the CDR3 reads TGCGCCAGCAGCTATGGGCCAAGAACTAACTATGGCTACACCTTC. Based on the CDR3 plus reference TRBV5-1 and TRBJ1-2, the full variable domain is KAGVTQTPRYLIKTRGQQVTLSCSPISGHRSVSWYQQTPGQGLQFLFEYFSETQRNKGNFPGRFSGRQFSNSRSEMNVSTLELGDSALYLCASSYGPRTNYGYTFGSGTRLTVV.

This clone was observed once. The rearrangement uses TRBV11-2 and TRBJ2-5; tentatively, D is TRBD2 (7 bases). The J call is uncertain, as TRBJ2-7 better fits the DNA end. This CDR3 is 16 amino acids long. Per germline, CDR1 SGHAT and CDR2 FQNNGV. As DNA, the CDR3 is TGTGCCAGCAGCTCCACGGGTGGGGGGGCTCACTACGAGCAGTACTTC. It encodes CASSSTGGGAHYEQYF.

Remarks on this clone: The junction shows a germline mismatch at one end, possibly a read error. This chain joins TRBV7-9 and TRBJ2-3; 7 nucleotides align to TRBD1. This CDR3 has 15 residues. The germline gives CDR1 SEHNR, CDR2 FQNEAQ (reference sequence). The CDR3 region is CSSSRTGVSTDTQYF. The CDR3, as DNA: TGTTCCAGCAGCCGAACAGGGGTTAGCACAGATACGCAGTATTTT.

A note on this clone: Other nucleotide sequences from this sample produce the same CDR3. The chain couples TRBV5-6 to TRBJ1-5; a possible D gene is TRBD1 (6 bases). Trimming stripped 4 bases from V and 0 bases from J, with 11 bases between. The CDR3 extends over 15 amino acids. Germline V lookup: CDR1 SGHDT, CDR2 YYEEEE. CDR3 loop: CASSRTEYSNQPQHF. The CDR3 DNA follows: TGTGCCAGCAGCAGGACAGAATATAGCAATCAGCCCCAGCATTTT.